The clone carrying this T cell receptor (beta chain) was recorded a few times. The antigen remains undetermined. TCRdb fed the 5' RACE reads into MiXCR, producing one record per CDR3 protein. The sample lists some 630,000 distinct CDR3 sequences, around 7.5% occurring once. The CDR3 is made up of 16 amino acids. The germline gives CDR1 SGHKS, CDR2 YYEKEE (reference sequence). Losses at the gene ends were 0 bases for V and 0 bases for J; bases not matched to a gene: 2. This specimen belongs to a study of identical twins. Study findings and constraints: Twin-shared out-of-frame alpha sequences were enriched for low generation probability. Beta clonotypes that were abundant in cord blood contained fewer insertions, a pattern absent from memory repertoires. Conclusions were drawn cross-sectionally by statistical analysis, without following the same donors.

These data are also associated with another study on yellow fever vaccine responses in identical twins.

This TCR was sampled from a woman under 30 in good health. Sequenced material: PBMCs. The genes are TRBV5-5 and TRBJ2-3; 9 positions agree with TRBD2. For the CDR3, the DNA is TGTGCCAGCAGCTTGGGGACTAGCGTAAGCACAGATACGCAGTATTTT. Translating gives CASSLGTSVSTDTQYF.